This T cell receptor (beta chain) stems from a study of T cell responses to AZD1222 COVID-19 vaccine. Whole-study context: Second doses that came at about 4 or about 12 weeks were put together.

There are 17 residues in the CDR3. With V trimmed by 1 base and J by 5 bases, 10 bases remained unmatched. The V gene's germline CDR1 is SGDLS and CDR2 YYNGEE. Data came from immunoSEQ multiplex PCR; TCRdb stores just in-frame clones and leaves some out. The data contain 140,000 or so clones, approximately 91% of them singletons. General study points: Once two AZD1222 doses were given, Spike-specific TCR breadth and depth went up. Nearly half of spike-specific TCRs reportedly target unmutated variant regions. Donor demographics were predominantly white British with a female majority; clonal diversity may be underestimated.

This clone was recorded once. Its target is unknown. The V gene is TRBV9, the J gene TRBJ1-1, with 11 nucleotides matching TRBD1. Sequencing was performed on peripheral blood, taken on day 0 of AZD1222 vaccination. The source of this sequence is an adult in good health. The CDR3 DNA reads TGTGCCAGCAGCGTATACCCCGGGACAGGGGGAGGGACTGAAGCTTTCTTT. Translating it yields CASSVYPGTGGGTEAFF.